The 28 T cell receptor beta chains in this list originate from one sample, sequenced in a study of early T cells in non-severe SARS-CoV-2 infection. One entry per CDR3 protein results from TCRdb running MiXCR on the 5' RACE reads. The sample yields under 50,000 distinct CDR3 sequences, 3.5% to 4.5% seen once. Sequenced material: whole blood. The receptors here all came from an adult who was a healthcare worker with PCR-confirmed SARS-CoV-2 infection or an uninfected control (not recorded which).

The table lists this clonotype with many counts. This chain joins TRBV4-1 and TRBJ2-5; D gene uncertain. CDR1 is MGHRA and CDR2 is YSYEKL in the germline V gene. Trimming pared 1 base from V and 2 bases from J, leaving 5 bases between. CDR3 size: 13 residues. The CDR3 coding sequence is TGCGCCAGCAGCCAAGGCCGACAAGAGACCCAGTACTTC. Translated: CASSQGRQETQYF.

The table lists this clonotype with a few counts. The chain is built from TRBV29-1 and TRBJ2-1; weak D call: TRBD1 (6 bases). V shed 4 bases and J shed 2 bases, with 12 bases lying between them. The germline V gene encodes CDR1 SQVTM and CDR2 ANQGSEA. CDR3 size: 14 residues. In nucleotides, the CDR3 is TGCAGCGTTGTCAAGGGGGTCGCCTACAATGAGCAGTTCTTC. Amino acid sequence: CSVVKGVAYNEQFF.

This clonotype was seen repeatedly, ten times or more. The gene calls are TRBV19 and TRBJ2-5; the D gene is possibly TRBD2 (6 bases). The CDR3 spans 14 residues. The V end lost 6 bases, the J end lost 1 base, and 12 bases lay between the germline ends. The germline CDR1 and CDR2 sequences are LNHDA and SQIVND (reference sequence). The DNA of the CDR3 is TGTGCCAGTAGAGTTGCGGGGACCCAAGAGACCCAGTACTTC. The encoded protein is CASRVAGTQETQYF.

This clonotype was found many times. The chain carries TRBV5-6 and TRBJ1-4; D might be TRBD1 (5 bases). CDR3 length: 15 amino acids. Trimming removed 6 bases from V and 0 bases from J, with 12 bases in between. Per the germline V gene, CDR1 is SGHDT and CDR2 is YYEEEE. For the CDR3, the DNA is TGTGCCAGCACCGGCCACAGGTCAACTAATGAAAAACTGTTTTTT. Its protein product is CASTGHRSTNEKLFF.

This clonotype was seen repeatedly, ten times or more. The rearrangement uses TRBV6-6 and TRBJ2-3, with 11 positions matching TRBD2. Germline trimming cut 8 bases from V and 3 bases from J; bases unmatched to any gene: 4. The CDR3 spans 14 residues. CDR1 and CDR2 from the germline V gene are MNHNY and SVGAGI (reference sequence). CDR3 residues: CASEWTSGTDTQYF. The DNA for the CDR3 is TGTGCCAGCGAATGGACTAGCGGGACAGATACGCAGTATTTT.

This rearrangement joins TRBV7-3 to TRBJ2-3; 8 nucleotides line up with TRBD1. The CDR3 extends over 15 amino acids. The V and J ends lost 4 bases and 1 base, in that order; junction bases with no gene match: 4. Germline CDR1 SGHTA, CDR2 FQGTGA. The CDR3 DNA follows: TGTGCCAGCAGCTCCTCAGGGGGCCGCACAGATACGCAGTATTTT. Amino acids: CASSSSGGRTDTQYF. Complete variable domain (other parts from reference TRBV7-3 and TRBJ2-3): GAGVSQTPSNKVTEKGKYVELRCDPISGHTALYWYRQSLGQGPEFLIYFQGTGAADDSGLPNDRFFAVRPEGSVSTLKIQRTERGDSAVYLCASSSSGGRTDTQYFGPGTRLTVL.

At least ten counts were recorded for this clonotype. The chain links TRBV29-1 to TRBJ2-7, with D possibly called TRBD1 or TRBD2 (5 bases each). V gave up 3 bases and J gave up 5 bases, with 8 bases separating them. The CDR3 is made up of 11 amino acids. Germline V gene data show CDR1 as SQVTM and CDR2 as ANQGSEA. The DNA for the CDR3 is TGCAGCGTTGATAGGGACCACGAGCAGTACTTC. Translation: CSVDRDHEQYF.

This clonotype was detected ten times or more. J is TRBJ2-5 and V is TRBV29-1; maybe TRBD1 (6 bases). CDR1 and CDR2 from the germline V gene are SQVTM and ANQGSEA. V was cut by 6 bases and J by 0 bases, with 11 bases left in between. The CDR3 spans 13 residues. The CDR3 nucleotides read TGCAGCGTCGACCGGGACAACCAAGAGACCCAGTACTTC. Its protein is CSVDRDNQETQYF.

There are many counts of this clonotype. The V gene is TRBV30, the J gene TRBJ2-7; D call uncertain. Germline V gene sequence: CDR1 GTSNPN, CDR2 SVGIG (reference sequence). The CDR3 length is 13 residues. Trimming removed 5 bases at V and 2 bases at J, with 13 bases between. The CDR3 region is CAWAGQVPYEQYF. DNA of the CDR3: TGTGCCTGGGCCGGGCAGGTACCCTACGAGCAGTACTTC. Full variable domain (rest looked up from reference TRBV30 and TRBJ2-7): SQTIHQWPATLVQPVGSPLSLECTVEGTSNPNLYWYRQAAGRGLQLLFYSVGIGQISSEVPQNLSASRPQDRQFILSSKKLLLSDSGFYLCAWAGQVPYEQYFGPGTRLTVT.

The sample holds many counts of this clonotype. The V and J genes are TRBV11-2 and TRBJ2-2; D is perhaps TRBD2 (5 bases). Trimming pared 4 bases from V and 2 bases from J, leaving 17 bases between. Germline CDR1 SGHAT, CDR2 FQNNGV. The CDR3 is 17 residues long. The CDR3 region has the DNA TGTGCCAGCAGCTCCCTTGCGGGCAGTAGTAACACCGGGGAGCTGTTTTTT. Translating gives CASSSLAGSSNTGELFF.

This clonotype was observed at least ten times. V and J are TRBV12-3 or TRBV12-4 and TRBJ2-3; D not resolved. Between the trimmed V and J ends, which lost 7 bases and 0 bases, there was a span of 11 bases. This CDR3 spans 14 amino acids. The CDR3 spells CASTPDLSTDTQYF. For the CDR3, the DNA is TGTGCCAGCACCCCCGACCTTAGCACAGATACGCAGTATTTT.

This clonotype showed up many times. This chain uses TRBV12-3 or TRBV12-4 with TRBJ1-1; unclear D gene. The CDR3 covers 14 residues. V gave up 3 bases and J gave up 0 bases, with 8 bases separating them. This CDR3 is CASSLAELNTEAFF. CDR3 nucleotides: TGTGCCAGCAGTTTGGCAGAGCTGAACACTGAAGCTTTCTTT.

This clonotype was found many times. The CDR3 protein is CASSLAKGATTGYTF. CDR3 nucleotides: TGTGCCAGCAGCTTAGCGAAGGGGGCAACCACCGGCTACACCTTC. The chain is built from TRBV7-8 and TRBJ1-2; TRBD1 matches 7 bases. CDR3 length: 15 amino acids. Trimming cost V 0 bases and J 8 bases; bases outside gene matches: 9. Germline V gene sequence: CDR1 SGHVS, CDR2 FQNEAQ.

As to this clonotype: A much bigger clone sits one base away, suggesting this may be a read error. The CDR3 DNA is TGCGTCAGCAGCTTAGGTGGGCCGGAACAGCCCCAGCATTTT. Translation: CVSSLGGPEQPQHF. The chain joins TRBV5-1 to TRBJ1-5; D gene uncertain. From germline, CDR1 is SGHRS and CDR2 YFSETQ. The CDR3 runs 14 residues.

At least ten counts were recorded for this clonotype. A read error may account for a junction end that differs from germline. The chain joins TRBV6-1 to TRBJ2-5, with D tentatively TRBD2 (6 bases). Germline loops: CDR1 MNHNS, CDR2 SASEGT. This CDR3 has 16 residues. Here the CDR3 reads CASSEAPPGAQATQYF. The CDR3 DNA follows: TGTGCCAGCAGTGAAGCGCCCCCGGGAGCCCAAGCGACCCAGTACTTC.

This clonotype was counted ten times or more. V gene TRBV27 combines with J gene TRBJ1-2; 8 nucleotides align to TRBD1. Germline V gene sequence: CDR1 MNHEY, CDR2 SMNVEV (reference sequence). The CDR3 has 16 residues. After removal of 3 bases from V and 1 base from J, the junction contained 7 bases not matched to a gene. The CDR3 sequence: CASSFGDRFFNYGYTF. The CDR3 DNA is TGTGCCAGCAGTTTCGGGGACAGGTTTTTTAACTATGGCTACACCTTC.

Worth noting for this clonotype: This may come from a read error, since a much larger clone is one base off. The chain couples TRBV6-6 to TRBJ2-1, with 7 bases that match TRBD1. The germline CDR1 and CDR2 sequences are MNHNY and SVGAGI (reference sequence). This CDR3 is built from 14 residues. The CDR3 region is CASSPGQNRNEQLF. DNA for the CDR3: TGTGCCAGCAGCCCGGGACAGAACCGCAATGAGCAGTTATTC.

This clonotype was detected many times. The V call is TRBV4-3, the J call TRBJ1-1, with TRBD1 as a possible D gene (5 bases). The CDR3 has 13 amino acids. Trimming cost V 6 bases and J 4 bases, with 12 bases left between them. Germline loops: CDR1 LGHNA, CDR2 YSLEER. The CDR3 sequence: CASRYRQGTEAFF. CDR3 in DNA: TGCGCCAGCAGATACAGGCAGGGCACTGAAGCTTTCTTT.

This clonotype has ten or more counts. The J gene is TRBJ1-5, the V gene TRBV30; D is unclear. The germline V gene has CDR1 GTSNPN and CDR2 SVGIG (reference sequence). This CDR3 is built from 14 residues. Trimming removed 3 bases at V and 2 bases at J, with 11 bases between. The DNA of the CDR3 is TGTGCCTGGAGCCAGCGCTTGGGCAATCAGCCCCAGCATTTT. Translation gives CAWSQRLGNQPQHF.

This clonotype occurred many times. V gene TRBV3-1 combines with J gene TRBJ2-1; D may be TRBD2 (5 bases). The length of the CDR3 is 22 residues. Germline V CDR1 and CDR2: LGHDT, YNNKEL (reference sequence). The V end was cut by 0 bases, the J end by 7 bases, with 34 bases between. The CDR3 bases are TGTGCCAGCAGCCAAGAACGAGAGCGGAGAGTCCGAGTATCACAATATCGAAATGAGCAGTTCTTC. Translating it yields CASSQERERRVRVSQYRNEQFF.

Ten or more counts support this clonotype. The gene calls are TRBV10-2 and TRBJ2-1; D possibly corresponds to TRBD2 (5 bases). The CDR3 is made up of 14 amino acids. CDR1 is WSHSY and CDR2 is SAAADI in the germline V gene. The ends were cut back, 2 bases at V and 8 bases at J, with 13 bases in the middle. CDR3 protein: CASSEGRLSDEQFF. The CDR3 nucleotides are TGCGCCAGCAGTGAGGGGCGACTTAGCGATGAGCAGTTCTTC.

This clonotype was detected a few times. The chain recombines TRBV14 with TRBJ2-7; 9 nucleotides agree with TRBD2. Trimming removed 6 bases from V and 5 bases from J; junction bases left unmatched: 8. Looked up from germline, CDR1 is SGHDN and CDR2 is FVKESK. There are 14 residues in the CDR3. The CDR3 sequence: CASRNSGSTHEQYF. CDR3 bases: TGTGCCAGCAGAAATAGCGGGAGCACCCACGAGCAGTACTTC.

This clonotype was picked up a small number of times. The rearrangement links TRBV7-2 to TRBJ1-2, with 9 nucleotides matching TRBD1. This CDR3 is 15 amino acids long. V trimming: 6 bases; J trimming: 4 bases; junction bases outside the gene matches: 9. Germline loops: CDR1 SGHTA, CDR2 FQGNSA. The DNA of the CDR3 is TGTGCCAGCAGTGCTGCGGGACAGGGCTTCTATGGCTACACCTTC. Encoded protein: CASSAAGQGFYGYTF.

This clonotype was seen repeatedly, ten times or more. This rearrangement joins TRBV4-2 to TRBJ2-5; 7 positions match TRBD1. V dropped 4 bases and J dropped 9; count of bases not matched to a gene: 8. Per germline, CDR1 LGHNA and CDR2 YNFKEQ. This CDR3 has 13 amino acids. The CDR3 sequence is CASSRTGATAQYF. The CDR3 nucleotides read TGTGCCAGCAGCCGAACAGGGGCCACGGCCCAGTACTTC.

This clonotype was recorded at least ten times. The rearrangement uses TRBV11-2 and TRBJ2-2, with TRBD1 matching over 7 bases. The CDR3 has 15 residues. The V gene's germline CDR1 is SGHAT and CDR2 FQNNGV. Trimming took 3 bases from V and 6 from J; bases not matched to a gene: 7. CDR3: CASSFRQGFPGELFF. The CDR3 nucleotides are TGTGCCAGCAGCTTCAGACAGGGATTCCCCGGGGAGCTGTTTTTT.

This clonotype was found many times. The genes are TRBV19 and TRBJ1-5; TRBD1 might be the D (5 bases). V was clipped by 7 bases and J by 7 bases, with 20 bases between them. The CDR3 loop spans 15 amino acids. CDR1 LNHDA and CDR2 SQIVND come from the germline V gene (reference sequence). CDR3 amino acids: CASKWDPGNSQPQHF. The CDR3 DNA reads as TGTGCCAGTAAGTGGGACCCGGGGAACAGCCAGCCCCAGCATTTT.

At least ten counts were recorded for this clonotype. The rearrangement joins TRBV7-6 to TRBJ2-1; 8 bases map to TRBD2. CDR3 length: 14 amino acids. V shed 7 bases and J 3 bases; nucleotides not matched to a gene: 5. CDR1 SGHVS and CDR2 FNYEAQ come from the germline V gene. The CDR3 reads CASTEAGDYNEQFF. The DNA for the CDR3 is TGTGCCAGCACCGAAGCGGGAGACTACAATGAGCAGTTCTTC.

This clonotype was seen repeatedly, ten times or more. The chain joins TRBV7-6 to TRBJ2-1; D possibly corresponds to TRBD2 (6 bases). This CDR3 region has 15 residues. Trimming removed 2 bases from V and 3 bases from J, with 11 bases in between. The germline V gene has CDR1 SGHVS and CDR2 FNYEAQ. The CDR3 sequence is CASSLRLADYNEQFF. CDR3 nucleotide sequence: TGTGCCAGCAGCTTACGCTTAGCGGACTACAATGAGCAGTTCTTC.